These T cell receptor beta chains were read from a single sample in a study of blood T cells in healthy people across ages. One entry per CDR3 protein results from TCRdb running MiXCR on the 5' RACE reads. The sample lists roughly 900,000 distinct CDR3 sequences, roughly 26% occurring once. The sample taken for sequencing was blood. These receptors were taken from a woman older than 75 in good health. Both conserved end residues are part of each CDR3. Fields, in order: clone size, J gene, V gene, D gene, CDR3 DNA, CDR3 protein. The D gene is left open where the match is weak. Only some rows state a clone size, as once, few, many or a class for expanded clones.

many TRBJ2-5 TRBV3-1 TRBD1 TGTGCCAGCAGCACGGGGCAGGGGGTGGAGACCCAGTACTTC CASSTGQGVETQYF
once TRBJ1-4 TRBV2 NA TGTGCCAGCAGTACTGACGGAGCTTTTAATGAAAAACTGTTTTTT CASSTDGAFNEKLFF
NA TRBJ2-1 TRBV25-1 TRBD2 TGTGCCAGCGGGAGACTAGCGGGAGTCGACAATGAGCAGTTCTTC CASGRLAGVDNEQFF
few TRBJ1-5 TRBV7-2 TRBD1 TGTGCCAGCAGCTTATTGGGACAGGGAGGCAATCAGCCCCAGCATTTT CASSLLGQGGNQPQHF
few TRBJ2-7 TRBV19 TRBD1 TGTGCCAGTAGTGACCGGGACAGGGGCTACGAGCAGTACTTC CASSDRDRGYEQYF
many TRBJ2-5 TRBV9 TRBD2 TGTGCCAGCAGCGCGACTAGCGGGGGGGAGACCCAGTACTTC CASSATSGGETQYF
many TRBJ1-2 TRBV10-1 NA TGTGCCAGCAGTGACGGGGTTTATGGCTACACCTTC CASSDGVYGYTF
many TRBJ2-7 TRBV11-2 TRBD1 TGTGCCAGCAGCTTGGACAGGTTAACCTACGAGCAGTACTTC CASSLDRLTYEQYF
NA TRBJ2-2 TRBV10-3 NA TGTGCCACCGGGACTGAGAACACCGGGGAGCTGTTTTTT CATGTENTGELFF
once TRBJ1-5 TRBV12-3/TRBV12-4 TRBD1 TGTGCCAGCAGTTTTTGGGCGGCAGGGGGGTTCAATCAGCCCCAGCATTTT CASSFWAAGGFNQPQHF
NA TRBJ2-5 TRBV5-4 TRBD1 TGTGCCAGCAGCCGGGGAATGGGACAGGATCAAGAGACCCAGTACTTC CASSRGMGQDQETQYF
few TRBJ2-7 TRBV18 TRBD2 TGTGCCAGCTCACTCGGGACTAACGAGTACGAGCAGTACTTC CASSLGTNEYEQYF
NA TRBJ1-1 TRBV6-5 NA TGTGCCAGCTCCACAGGACCGGGAAACACTGAAGCTTTCTTT CASSTGPGNTEAFF
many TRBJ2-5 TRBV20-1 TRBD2 TGCAGCGGCTCTAGCGGAGAAGAGACCCAGTACTTC CSGSSGEETQYF
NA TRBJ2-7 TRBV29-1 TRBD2 TGCAGCGTTGCATCCAGACTAGCGGGGAGCTCCTACGAGCAGTACTTC CSVASRLAGSSYEQYF
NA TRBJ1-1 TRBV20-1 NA TGCAGTGCTAGAGCCCCAGGATTTAAAGGCTTGAACACTGAAGCTTTCTTT CSARAPGFKGLNTEAFF
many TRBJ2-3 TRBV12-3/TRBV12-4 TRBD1 TGTGCCAGCAGTTTGACAGGGCTTAGCACAGATACGCAGTATTTT CASSLTGLSTDTQYF
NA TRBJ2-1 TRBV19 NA TGTGCCAGTAGGAGACTGAGTTCCGGGCCGCAGTTCTTC CASRRLSSGPQFF
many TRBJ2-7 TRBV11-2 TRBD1 TGTGCCAGCAGCTTAAGGACGAAAGGGGGACAGTCTACCTACGAGCAGTACTTC CASSLRTKGGQSTYEQYF
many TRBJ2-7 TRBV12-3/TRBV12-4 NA TGTGCCAGCAGTTTAGGGGCGGGGACCTCCTACGAGCAGTACTTC CASSLGAGTSYEQYF
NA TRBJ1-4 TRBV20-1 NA TGCAGTGCTAGGAACAGGAGGGGAATTAATGAAAAACTGTTTTTT CSARNRRGINEKLFF
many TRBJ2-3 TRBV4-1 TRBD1 TGCGCCAGCAGCCAAGCTAGAACAGGGGGCACAGATACGCAGTATTTT CASSQARTGGTDTQYF
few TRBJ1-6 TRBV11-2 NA TGTGCCAGCAGCTTTGGGGAGGGCGGATTTATCCACTTT CASSFGEGGFIHF
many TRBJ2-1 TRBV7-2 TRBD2 TGTGCCAGCAGCCCTCCCAGCGGGGGCCCCTTTGAGCAGTTCTTC CASSPPSGGPFEQFF
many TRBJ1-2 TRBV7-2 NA TGTGCCAGCACCATCGACGGGACATCTAACTATGGCTACACCTTC CASTIDGTSNYGYTF
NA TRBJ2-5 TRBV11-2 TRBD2 TGTGCCAGCAGCGTCCTCCCGCTAGCGGGGGGCACCAATGAGCAGTACTTC CASSVLPLAGGTNEQYF
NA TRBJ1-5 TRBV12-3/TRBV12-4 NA TGTGCCAGCAAGGGAGGGGCCGGGAGCAATCAGCCCCAGCATTTT CASKGGAGSNQPQHF
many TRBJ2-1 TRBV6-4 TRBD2 TGTGCCAGCAGCCCTACTAGCGGGGGTTACAATGAGCAGTTCTTC CASSPTSGGYNEQFF
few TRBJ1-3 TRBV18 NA TGTGCCAGCTCACTGCAGGGAGTTGGAAACACCATATATTTT CASSLQGVGNTIYF
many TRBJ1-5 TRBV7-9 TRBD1 TGTGCCAGCAGCGTAGGGACAGGCGAAAATCAGCCCCAGCATTTT CASSVGTGENQPQHF
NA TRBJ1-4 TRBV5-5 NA TGTGCCAGCGCACCGAGACAGGCAACTAATGAAAAACTGTTTTTT CASAPRQATNEKLFF
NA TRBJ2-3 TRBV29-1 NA TGCAGCGTTCTCCCCACAGATACGCAGTATTTT CSVLPTDTQYF
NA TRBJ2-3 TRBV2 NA TGTGCCAGCAGTGAGTGGAGGGACCAGTATTTT CASSEWRDQYF
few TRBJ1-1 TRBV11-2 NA TGTGCCAGCAGCTTTTCCACACCCCTCTTCCGAAGGGCTGGGGGGAGGACTGAAGCTTTCTTT CASSFSTPLFRRAGGRTEAFF
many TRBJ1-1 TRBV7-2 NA TGTGCCAGCAGCTTAGCTGATGCTCGAGTGGGGACTGAAGCTTTCTTT CASSLADARVGTEAFF